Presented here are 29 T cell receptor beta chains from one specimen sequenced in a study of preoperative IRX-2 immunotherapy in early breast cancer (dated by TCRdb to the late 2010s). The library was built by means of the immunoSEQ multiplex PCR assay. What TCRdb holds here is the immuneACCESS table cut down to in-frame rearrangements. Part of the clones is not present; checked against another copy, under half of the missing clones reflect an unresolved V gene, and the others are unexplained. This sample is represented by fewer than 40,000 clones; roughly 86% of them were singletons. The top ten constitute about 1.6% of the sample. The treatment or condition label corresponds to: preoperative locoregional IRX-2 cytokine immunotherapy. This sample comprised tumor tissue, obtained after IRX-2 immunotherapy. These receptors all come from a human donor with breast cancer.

The CDR3 DNA reads as TGTGCCAGCAGGGGGACAGGGGGCGACACTGAAGCTTTCTTT. Protein product: CASRGTGGDTEAFF. The V gene is TRBV11-3, the J gene TRBJ1-1; TRBD1 aligns across 12 bases. The germline CDR1 and CDR2 sequences are SGHNT and YENEEA. This CDR3 is 14 amino acids long. V lost 6 bases to trimming and J lost 3 bases; unmatched junction nucleotides: 2. Drawing the rest from reference TRBV11-3 and TRBJ1-1, the complete variable domain is EAGVVQSPRYKIIEKKQPVAFWCNPISGHNTLYWYLQNLGQGPELLIRYENEEAVDDSQLPKDRFSAERLKGVDSTLKIQPAELGDSAVYLCASRGTGGDTEAFFGQGTRLTVV.

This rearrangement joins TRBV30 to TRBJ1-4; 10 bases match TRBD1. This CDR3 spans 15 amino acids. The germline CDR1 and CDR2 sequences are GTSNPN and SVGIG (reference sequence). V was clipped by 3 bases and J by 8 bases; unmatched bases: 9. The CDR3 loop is CAWRPSGQGSEKLFF. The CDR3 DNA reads TGTGCCTGGAGACCCTCGGGACAGGGGAGCGAAAAACTGTTTTTT.

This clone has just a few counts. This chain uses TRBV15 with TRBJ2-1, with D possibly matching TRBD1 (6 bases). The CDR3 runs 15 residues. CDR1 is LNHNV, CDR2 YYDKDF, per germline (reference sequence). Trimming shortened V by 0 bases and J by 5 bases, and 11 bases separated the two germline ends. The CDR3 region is CATSRDRQGNNEQFF. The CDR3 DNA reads TGTGCCACCAGCAGAGATCGCCAGGGGAACAATGAGCAGTTCTTC.

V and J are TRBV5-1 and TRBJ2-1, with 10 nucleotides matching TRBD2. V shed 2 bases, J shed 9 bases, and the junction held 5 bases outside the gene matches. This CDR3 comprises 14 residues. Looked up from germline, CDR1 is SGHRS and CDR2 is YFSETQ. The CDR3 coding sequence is TGCGCCAGCAGCTTTCTAGCGGGAGAAACTGAGCAGTTCTTC. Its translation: CASSFLAGETEQFF.

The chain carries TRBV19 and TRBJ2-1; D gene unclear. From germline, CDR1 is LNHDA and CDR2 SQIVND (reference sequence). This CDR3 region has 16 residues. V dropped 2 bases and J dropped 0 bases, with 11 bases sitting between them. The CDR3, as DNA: TGTGCCAGTAGTATAAGGTTCAGAAGCTCCTACAATGAGCAGTTCTTC. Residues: CASSIRFRSSYNEQFF.

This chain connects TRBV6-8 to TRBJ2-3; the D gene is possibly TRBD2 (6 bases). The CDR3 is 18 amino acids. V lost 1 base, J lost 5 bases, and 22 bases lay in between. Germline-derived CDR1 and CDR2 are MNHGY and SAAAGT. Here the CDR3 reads CASSYFGKRARDVDTQYF. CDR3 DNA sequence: TGTGCCAGCAGTTACTTTGGGAAGCGGGCACGAGATGTAGATACGCAGTATTTT.

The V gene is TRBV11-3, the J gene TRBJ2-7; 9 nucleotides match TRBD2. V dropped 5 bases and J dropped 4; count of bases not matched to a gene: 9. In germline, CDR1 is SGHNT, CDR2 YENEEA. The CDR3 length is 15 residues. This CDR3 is CASSPLAGGQYEQYF. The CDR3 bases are TGTGCCAGCAGCCCACTGGCGGGAGGGCAGTACGAGCAGTACTTC.

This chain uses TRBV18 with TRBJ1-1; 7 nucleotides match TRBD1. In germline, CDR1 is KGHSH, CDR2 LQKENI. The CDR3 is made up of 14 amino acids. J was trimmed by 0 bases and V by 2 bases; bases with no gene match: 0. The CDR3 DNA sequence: TGTGCCAGCTCACCAACAGGGGTGAACACTGAAGCTTTCTTT. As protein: CASSPTGVNTEAFF.

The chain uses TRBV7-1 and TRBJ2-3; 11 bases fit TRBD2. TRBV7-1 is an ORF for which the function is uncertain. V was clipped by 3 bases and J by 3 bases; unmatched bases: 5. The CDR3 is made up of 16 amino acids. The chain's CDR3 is CASSSLAGGRTDTQYF. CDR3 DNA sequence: TGTGCCAGCAGCTCCTTAGCGGGGGGGCGAACAGATACGCAGTATTTT.

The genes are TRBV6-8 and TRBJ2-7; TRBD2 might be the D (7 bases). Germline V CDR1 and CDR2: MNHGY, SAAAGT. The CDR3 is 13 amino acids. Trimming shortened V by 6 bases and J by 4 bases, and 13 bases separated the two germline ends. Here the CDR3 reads CASRSRGAYEQYV. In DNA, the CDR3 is TGTGCCAGCAGGTCCCGGGGGGCTTACGAGCAGTACGTC.

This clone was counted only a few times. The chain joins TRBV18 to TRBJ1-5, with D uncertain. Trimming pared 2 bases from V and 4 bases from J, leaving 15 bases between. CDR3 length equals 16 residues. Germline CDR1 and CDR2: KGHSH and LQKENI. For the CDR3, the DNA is TGTGCCAGCTCACCAGAGGAGGGAGGGCGGAATCAGCCCCAGCATTTT. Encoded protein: CASSPEEGGRNQPQHF.

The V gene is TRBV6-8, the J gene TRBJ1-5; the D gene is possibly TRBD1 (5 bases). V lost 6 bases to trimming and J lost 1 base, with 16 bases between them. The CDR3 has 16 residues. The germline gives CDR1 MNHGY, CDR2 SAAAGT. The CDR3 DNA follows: TGTGCCAGCAGCCTTCGGGGGGGAGGAAGCAATCAGCCCCAGCATTTT. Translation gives CASSLRGGGSNQPQHF.

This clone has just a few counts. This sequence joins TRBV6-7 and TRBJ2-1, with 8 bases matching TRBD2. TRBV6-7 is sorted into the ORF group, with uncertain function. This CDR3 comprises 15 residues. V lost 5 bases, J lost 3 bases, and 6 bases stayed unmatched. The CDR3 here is CASSDSSGIYNEQFF. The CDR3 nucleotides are TGTGCCAGCAGTGATAGTAGCGGGATCTACAATGAGCAGTTCTTC.

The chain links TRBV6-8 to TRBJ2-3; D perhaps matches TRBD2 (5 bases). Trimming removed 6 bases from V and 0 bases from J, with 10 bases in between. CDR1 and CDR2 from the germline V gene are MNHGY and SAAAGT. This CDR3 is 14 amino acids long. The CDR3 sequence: CASRWTSSTDTQYF. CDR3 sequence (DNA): TGTGCCAGCAGGTGGACTTCTAGCACAGATACGCAGTATTTT.

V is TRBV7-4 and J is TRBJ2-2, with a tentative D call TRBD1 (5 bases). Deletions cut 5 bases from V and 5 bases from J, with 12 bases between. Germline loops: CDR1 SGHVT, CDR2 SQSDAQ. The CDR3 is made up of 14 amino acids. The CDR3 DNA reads TGTGCCAGCAGCCTCTCTCAGGGAACCGGGGAGCTGTTTTTT. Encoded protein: CASSLSQGTGELFF. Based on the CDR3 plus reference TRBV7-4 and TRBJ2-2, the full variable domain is GAGVSQSPRYKVAKRGRDVALRCDSISGHVTLYWYRQTLGQGSEVLTYSQSDAQRDKSGRPSGRFSAERPERSVSTLKIQRTEQGDSAVYLCASSLSQGTGELFFGEGSRLTVL.

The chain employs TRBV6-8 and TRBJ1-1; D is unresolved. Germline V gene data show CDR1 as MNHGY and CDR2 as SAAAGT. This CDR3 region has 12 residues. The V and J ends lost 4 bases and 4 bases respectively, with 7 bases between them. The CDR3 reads CASSSLGTEAFF. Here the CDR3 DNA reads TGTGCCAGCAGTTCACTGGGCACTGAAGCTTTCTTT.

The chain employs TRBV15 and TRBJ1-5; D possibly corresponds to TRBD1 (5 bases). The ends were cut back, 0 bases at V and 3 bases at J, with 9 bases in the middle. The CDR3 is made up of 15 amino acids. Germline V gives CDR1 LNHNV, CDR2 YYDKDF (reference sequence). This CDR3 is CATSRDRALNQPQHF. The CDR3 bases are TGTGCCACCAGCAGAGACAGGGCCCTCAATCAGCCCCAGCATTTT.

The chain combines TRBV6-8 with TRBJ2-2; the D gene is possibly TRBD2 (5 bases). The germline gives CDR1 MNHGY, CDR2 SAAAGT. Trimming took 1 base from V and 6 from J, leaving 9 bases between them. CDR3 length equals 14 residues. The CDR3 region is CASSYFRESGELFF. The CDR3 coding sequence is TGTGCCAGCAGTTACTTTCGGGAATCCGGGGAGCTGTTTTTT.

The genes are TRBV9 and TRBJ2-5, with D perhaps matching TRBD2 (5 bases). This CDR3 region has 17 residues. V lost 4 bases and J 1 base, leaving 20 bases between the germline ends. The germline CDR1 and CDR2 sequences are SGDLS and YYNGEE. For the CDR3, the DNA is TGTGCCAGCAGCCCCACAGCGGACTTTAGGGTCCAAGAGACCCAGTACTTC. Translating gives CASSPTADFRVQETQYF.

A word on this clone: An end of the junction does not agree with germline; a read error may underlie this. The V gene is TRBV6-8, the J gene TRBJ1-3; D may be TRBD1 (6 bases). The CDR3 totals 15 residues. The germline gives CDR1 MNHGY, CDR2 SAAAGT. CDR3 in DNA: TGTGCCATCAGTGTGGGGGGGGCCTCTGGAAACACCATATATTTT. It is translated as CAISVGGASGNTIYF.

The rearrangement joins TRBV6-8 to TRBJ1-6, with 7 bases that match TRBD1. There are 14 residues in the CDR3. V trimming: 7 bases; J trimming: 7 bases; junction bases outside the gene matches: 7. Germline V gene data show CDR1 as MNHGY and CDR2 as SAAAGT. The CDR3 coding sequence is TGTGCCAGCACTCTCGGGACAGCCAATTCACCCCTCCACTTT. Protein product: CASTLGTANSPLHF.

This CDR3 reads CASQTSGGADTQYF. Written as DNA, the CDR3 is TGTGCCAGCCAAACGTCGGGAGGCGCAGATACGCAGTATTTT. The gene calls are TRBV6-8 and TRBJ2-3, with 7 bases identical to TRBD2. From germline, CDR1 is MNHGY and CDR2 SAAAGT. After removal of 8 bases from V and 4 bases from J, the junction contained 9 bases not matched to a gene. The CDR3 extends over 14 amino acids.

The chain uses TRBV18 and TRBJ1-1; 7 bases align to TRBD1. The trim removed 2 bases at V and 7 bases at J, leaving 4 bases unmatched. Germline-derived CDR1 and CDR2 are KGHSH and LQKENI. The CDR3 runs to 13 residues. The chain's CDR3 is CASSPIRTGEAFF. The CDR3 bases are TGTGCCAGCTCACCAATCAGGACAGGTGAAGCTTTCTTT.

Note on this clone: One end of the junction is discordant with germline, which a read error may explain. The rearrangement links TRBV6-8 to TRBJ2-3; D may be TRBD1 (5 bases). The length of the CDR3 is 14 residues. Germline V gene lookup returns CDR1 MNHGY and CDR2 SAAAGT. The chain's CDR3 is CAISRTGHTDTQYF. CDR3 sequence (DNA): TGTGCCATCAGTCGCACAGGCCACACAGATACGCAGTATTTT.

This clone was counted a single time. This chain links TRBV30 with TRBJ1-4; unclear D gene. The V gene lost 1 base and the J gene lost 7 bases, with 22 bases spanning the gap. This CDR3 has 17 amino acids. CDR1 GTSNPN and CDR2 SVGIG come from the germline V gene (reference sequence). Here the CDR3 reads CAWSAPLSRPLGEKLFF. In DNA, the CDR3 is TGTGCCTGGAGTGCCCCTTTAAGCCGGCCTTTAGGTGAAAAACTGTTTTTT.

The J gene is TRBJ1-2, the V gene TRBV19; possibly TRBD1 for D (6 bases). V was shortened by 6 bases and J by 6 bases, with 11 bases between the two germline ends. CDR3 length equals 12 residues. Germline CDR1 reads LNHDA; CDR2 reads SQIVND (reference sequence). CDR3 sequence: CASSTGRHGYTF. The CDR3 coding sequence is TGTGCCAGTAGCACAGGGCGGCATGGCTACACCTTC.

The DNA of the CDR3 is TGTGCCAGCAGGGTGGGGGGGGCCTCAGATACGCAGTATTTT. Protein sequence: CASRVGGASDTQYF. J is TRBJ2-3 and V is TRBV6-8; the D gene is possibly TRBD2 (7 bases). The V gene's germline CDR1 is MNHGY and CDR2 SAAAGT. Trimming pared 6 bases from V and 4 bases from J, leaving 14 bases between. This CDR3 region has 14 residues.

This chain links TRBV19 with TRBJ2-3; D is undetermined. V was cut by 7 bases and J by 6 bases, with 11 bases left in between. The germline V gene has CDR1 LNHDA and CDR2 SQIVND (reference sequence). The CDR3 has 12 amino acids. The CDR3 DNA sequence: TGTGCCAGTAAAAGCCCCGGGGATACGCAGTATTTT. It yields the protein CASKSPGDTQYF.

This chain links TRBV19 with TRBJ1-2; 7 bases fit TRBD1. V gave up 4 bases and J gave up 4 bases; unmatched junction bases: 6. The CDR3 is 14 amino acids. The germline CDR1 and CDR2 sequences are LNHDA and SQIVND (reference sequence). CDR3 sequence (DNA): TGTGCCAGTAGTAATGAGGGGGCGACCTATGGCTACACCTTC. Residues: CASSNEGATYGYTF.